Each of the 27 T cell receptor beta chains below was sequenced from the same sample in a study of T cell responses to AZD1222 COVID-19 vaccine. Produced via immunoSEQ multiplex PCR; TCRdb's table is partial and in-frame only. The sample includes roughly 150,000 clones, roughly 90% of them seen just once. Here the sequenced sample was peripheral blood, taken 28 days after the second AZD1222 dose. Receptors were obtained from an adult who received the AZD1222 COVID-19 vaccine.

This sequence joins TRBV9 and TRBJ2-7, with D possibly TRBD1 on 5 matching bases. This CDR3 is 14 amino acids long. V shed 0 bases and J shed 2 bases, with 9 bases lying between them. Germline V gives CDR1 SGDLS, CDR2 YYNGEE. CDR3 in DNA: TGTGCCAGCAGCGTAGCTGGGGCCGCCTACGAGCAGTACTTC. Translated: CASSVAGAAYEQYF.

The chain has TRBV4-1 and TRBJ1-4, with 8 bases fitting TRBD1. Trimming removed 1 base from V and 7 bases from J; junction bases left unmatched: 8. The CDR3 is made up of 16 amino acids. Germline CDR1 MGHRA, CDR2 YSYEKL. The CDR3 DNA follows: TGCGCCAGCAGCCAAGCGCGGCAGGGGGCGGCTGAAAAACTGTTTTTT. As protein: CASSQARQGAAEKLFF.

The chain joins TRBV24-1 to TRBJ2-3; 8 nucleotides match TRBD2. The CDR3 sequence is 19 residues long. V was clipped by 3 bases and J by 3 bases; unmatched bases: 16. The V gene's germline CDR1 is KGHDR and CDR2 SFDVKD. CDR3 sequence reads: CATSDNIGRGRRGTDTQYF. The CDR3 bases are TGTGCCACCAGTGATAATATCGGGAGGGGAAGGAGGGGGACAGATACGCAGTATTTT.

A single count supports this clone. This sequence joins TRBV6-5 and TRBJ1-5; maybe TRBD1 (6 bases). The CDR3 has 15 residues. Trimming shortened V by 10 bases and J by 0 bases, and 16 bases separated the two germline ends. Germline CDR1 is MNHEY and CDR2 is SVGAGI. CDR3 region: CATRSEGDSNQPQHF. The DNA for the CDR3 is TGTGCCACCAGGTCAGAGGGGGATAGCAATCAGCCCCAGCATTTT.

The chain links TRBV11-3 to TRBJ2-7; TRBD2 might be the D (6 bases). V was pared by 2 bases and J by 5 bases, with 22 bases between. The V gene's germline CDR1 is SGHNT and CDR2 YENEEA. CDR3 size: 17 residues. CDR3 protein: CASSLRRASEEQDEQYF. The CDR3 nucleotides are TGTGCCAGCAGCTTACGGAGGGCTAGCGAGGAACAAGACGAGCAGTACTTC.

The chain is built from TRBV3-1 (or the pseudogene TRBV3-2) and TRBJ2-5, with no clear D. V lost 5 bases to trimming and J lost 1 base, with 14 bases between them. The CDR3 runs to 15 residues. The germline V gene encodes CDR1 LGHDT and CDR2 YNNKEL (reference sequence). Here the CDR3 reads CASSFSSGVQETQYF. In DNA form, the CDR3 reads TGTGCCAGCAGCTTCTCCAGTGGGGTCCAAGAGACCCAGTACTTC.

This clone was observed a few times. The V gene is TRBV7-6, the J gene TRBJ2-2; 7 nucleotides line up with TRBD2. CDR1 SGHVS and CDR2 FNYEAQ come from the germline V gene. CDR3 length equals 15 residues. Trimming removed 3 bases from V and 6 bases from J; junction bases left unmatched: 7. CDR3 region: CASSLGEGPAGELFF. The CDR3, as DNA: TGTGCCAGCAGCTTGGGGGAGGGCCCCGCCGGGGAGCTGTTTTTT.

This clone was observed a handful of times. This chain links TRBV5-5 with TRBJ2-2; no definite D call. Germline CDR1 reads SGHKS; CDR2 reads YYEKEE (reference sequence). The CDR3 runs to 11 residues. The V and J ends lost 4 bases and 6 bases respectively, with 4 bases between them. The CDR3 region is CASSPPGELFF. The CDR3 DNA reads TGTGCCAGCAGCCCGCCCGGGGAGCTGTTTTTT. The full variable domain, its missing parts supplied by reference TRBV5-5 and TRBJ2-2, is DAGVTQSPTHLIKTRGQQVTLRCSPISGHKSVSWYQQVLGQGPQFIFQYYEKEERGRGNFPDRFSARQFPNYSSELNVNALLLGDSALYLCASSPPGELFFGEGSRLTVL.

This chain uses TRBV28 with TRBJ2-7; 8 bases map to TRBD1. Germline V gene lookup returns CDR1 MDHEN and CDR2 SYDVKM. The V gene end was trimmed by 6 bases and the J gene end by 7 bases; junction bases not matched to a gene: 8. The CDR3 runs 13 residues. The CDR3 region has the DNA TGTGCCAGCAGCTCCGGACAGGGAAATGAGCAGTACTTC. It yields the protein CASSSGQGNEQYF.

The sample holds one count of this clone. The chain couples TRBV7-2 to TRBJ2-1; 9 bases agree with TRBD2. V shed 2 bases and J 2 bases; nucleotides not matched to a gene: 4. Germline V CDR1 and CDR2: SGHTA, FQGNSA. This CDR3 is 16 amino acids long. The chain's CDR3 is CASSLWLAGTYNEQFF. The CDR3 nucleotides are TGTGCCAGCAGCTTATGGCTAGCGGGAACCTACAATGAGCAGTTCTTC.

The chain links TRBV9 to TRBJ2-1; D possibly corresponds to TRBD2 (6 bases). The CDR3 consists of 13 residues. In germline, CDR1 is SGDLS, CDR2 YYNGEE. Trimming stripped 3 bases from V and 4 bases from J, with 8 bases between. The CDR3 bases are TGTGCCAGCAGCGCCGGGAGTTACAATGAGCAGTTCTTC. As protein: CASSAGSYNEQFF.

This clone was counted a few times. The chain combines TRBV13 with TRBJ1-5, with D uncertain. V dropped 5 bases and J dropped 5 bases, with 7 bases sitting between them. The length of the CDR3 is 12 residues. The germline V gene encodes CDR1 PRHDT and CDR2 FYEKMQ (reference sequence). CDR3 DNA sequence: TGTGCCAGCAGCCTATACGATCAGCCCCAGCATTTT. Translation: CASSLYDQPQHF.

The chain recombines TRBV30 with TRBJ2-4, with D perhaps matching TRBD2 (7 bases). The CDR3 is made up of 15 amino acids. Trimming shortened V by 2 bases and J by 4 bases, and 15 bases separated the two germline ends. CDR1 GTSNPN and CDR2 SVGIG come from the germline V gene (reference sequence). The CDR3 region is CAWSRGGAWKNIQYF. The CDR3 nucleotides are TGTGCCTGGAGTAGGGGGGGCGCGTGGAAAAACATTCAGTACTTC.

The rearrangement uses TRBV18 and TRBJ1-2, with D perhaps TRBD1 (5 bases). This CDR3 is 13 amino acids long. V shed 4 bases and J shed 12 bases, with 18 bases lying between them. Germline CDR1 and CDR2: KGHSH and LQKENI. The CDR3 protein is CASSLGTDQGNTF. The CDR3 DNA reads as TGTGCCAGCTCACTCGGGACGGACCAAGGAAACACCTTC.

The CDR3 DNA is TGTGCCAGCAGCCAACAGGGGAGTGGAGAGACCCAGTACTTC. Protein: CASSQQGSGETQYF. This rearrangement joins TRBV7-2 to TRBJ2-5; 7 bases fit TRBD1. Losses at the gene ends were 5 bases for V and 4 bases for J; bases not matched to a gene: 7. Germline V lookup: CDR1 SGHTA, CDR2 FQGNSA. The CDR3 runs 14 residues.

The genes are TRBV5-8 and TRBJ2-3; D is possibly TRBD1 (5 bases). Between the trimmed V and J ends, which lost 0 bases and 5 bases, there was a span of 10 bases. Germline V CDR1 and CDR2: SGHTS, YDEGEE. The CDR3 consists of 14 residues. The CDR3 bases are TGTGCCAGCAGCTTGGGACAGAACCGAGATACGCAGTATTTT. Its translation is CASSLGQNRDTQYF.

V usage is TRBV11-1 and J usage is TRBJ2-1; possible D gene TRBD2, 5 bases. Germline CDR1 is SGHAT and CDR2 is FQDESV (reference sequence). The CDR3 runs to 15 residues. Trimming cost V 5 bases and J 7 bases, with 18 bases left between them. The CDR3 DNA reads as TGTGCCAGCAGCCCGCGGACTGGTACTGGGAATGAGCAGTTCTTC. Translated: CASSPRTGTGNEQFF.

The chain has TRBV19 and TRBJ2-1; D possibly uses TRBD1 or TRBD2 (5 bases each). V dropped 7 bases and J dropped 7 bases, with 14 bases sitting between them. The CDR3 covers 13 residues. Germline CDR1 reads LNHDA; CDR2 reads SQIVND (reference sequence). The CDR3 reads CASTRARVNEQFF. The CDR3 DNA reads as TGTGCCAGTACCAGGGCGAGGGTGAATGAGCAGTTCTTC.

Only one count was recorded for this clone. The J gene is TRBJ1-2, the V gene TRBV28; D may be TRBD1 (5 bases). With 6 bases removed from V and 4 bases from J, the gap between germline ends came to 15 bases. Per the germline V gene, CDR1 is MDHEN and CDR2 is SYDVKM. The CDR3 spans 14 residues. The CDR3 loop is CASSSPQGAYGYTF. The CDR3 coding sequence is TGTGCCAGCAGCAGCCCCCAGGGAGCCTATGGCTACACCTTC.

This chain connects TRBV2 to TRBJ2-2; D assignment may be TRBD1 or TRBD2 (5 bases each). Looked up from germline, CDR1 is SNHLY and CDR2 is FYNNEI. This CDR3 spans 14 amino acids. V gave up 5 bases and J gave up 0 bases, with 7 bases separating them. Here the CDR3 reads CASSLGPNTGELFF. CDR3 bases: TGTGCCAGCAGTTTGGGACCGAACACCGGGGAGCTGTTTTTT.

The chain joins TRBV7-2 to TRBJ2-5, with 7 positions matching TRBD2. The CDR3 extends over 15 amino acids. V gave up 3 bases and J gave up 1 base; unmatched junction bases: 5. The germline CDR1 and CDR2 sequences are SGHTA and FQGNSA. The CDR3 DNA follows: TGTGCCAGCAGCTTTTGGGGCGGGAGCCAAGAGACCCAGTACTTC. Amino acid sequence: CASSFWGGSQETQYF.

The rearrangement joins TRBV12-3 or TRBV12-4 to TRBJ1-5; the D gene is possibly TRBD1 (5 bases). The CDR3 has 13 amino acids. The ends were cut back, 4 bases at V and 3 bases at J, with 7 bases in the middle. Written as DNA, the CDR3 is TGTGCCAGCAGTTGGACAAACAATCAGCCCCAGCATTTT. The encoded protein is CASSWTNNQPQHF.

Only one count was recorded for this clone. The chain links TRBV12-3 or TRBV12-4 to TRBJ2-7; possible D gene TRBD1, 6 bases. The CDR3 extends over 12 amino acids. Trimming left V 5 bases short and J 6 bases short, with 11 bases between. The CDR3 sequence: CASSTDSGEQYF. The CDR3 coding sequence is TGTGCCAGCAGTACGGACAGCGGCGAGCAGTACTTC.

CDR3 in amino acids: CASSAGQGKYNEQFF. As DNA, the CDR3 is TGTGCCAGCAGCGCGGGACAGGGTAAATACAATGAGCAGTTCTTC. The genes are TRBV5-4 and TRBJ2-1, with 9 bases identical to TRBD1. Germline CDR1 SGHNT, CDR2 YYREEE (reference sequence). This CDR3 is built from 15 residues. V was clipped by 4 bases and J by 4 bases; unmatched bases: 6.

This chain connects TRBV18 to TRBJ2-1; D tentatively fits TRBD1 or TRBD2 (5 bases each). Germline V gene sequence: CDR1 KGHSH, CDR2 LQKENI. There are 13 residues in the CDR3. Trimming shortened V by 2 bases and J by 8 bases, and 10 bases separated the two germline ends. DNA for the CDR3: TGTGCCAGCTCACCAAGATTGGGGGATGAGCAGTTCTTC. Amino acid sequence: CASSPRLGDEQFF. The full variable domain, with the rest looked up from reference TRBV18 and TRBJ2-1, is NAGVMQNPRHLVRRRGQEARLRCSPMKGHSHVYWYRQLPEEGLKFMVYLQKENIIDESGMPKERFSAEFPKEGPSILRIQQVVRGDSAAYFCASSPRLGDEQFFGPGTRLTVL.

The V and J genes are TRBV27 and TRBJ1-6; possibly TRBD1 for D (6 bases). The CDR3 length is 13 residues. Germline loops: CDR1 MNHEY, CDR2 SMNVEV (reference sequence). V was trimmed by 2 bases and J by 8 bases, leaving 7 bases between them. The CDR3 reads CASSLKGDSPLHF. The CDR3 coding sequence is TGTGCCAGCAGTTTAAAGGGGGATTCACCCCTCCACTTT.

This chain links TRBV27 with TRBJ2-7, with D perhaps TRBD1 (5 bases). The CDR3 has 13 amino acids. The V gene lost 2 bases and the J gene lost 3 bases, with 8 bases spanning the gap. Germline V gives CDR1 MNHEY, CDR2 SMNVEV (reference sequence). For the CDR3, the DNA is TGTGCCAGCAGTTTAGGAACAGGCTACGAGCAGTACTTC. It is translated as CASSLGTGYEQYF.